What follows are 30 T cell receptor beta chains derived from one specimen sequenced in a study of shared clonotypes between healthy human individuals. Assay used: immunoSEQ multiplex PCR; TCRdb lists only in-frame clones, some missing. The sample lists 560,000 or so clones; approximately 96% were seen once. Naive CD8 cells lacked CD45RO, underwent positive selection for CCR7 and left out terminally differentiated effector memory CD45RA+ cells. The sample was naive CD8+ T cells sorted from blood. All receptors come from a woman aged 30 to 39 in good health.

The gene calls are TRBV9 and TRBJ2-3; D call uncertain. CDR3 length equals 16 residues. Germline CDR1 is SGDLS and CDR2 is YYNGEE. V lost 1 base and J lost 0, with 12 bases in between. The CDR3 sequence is CASSVFSGHSTDTQYF. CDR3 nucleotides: TGTGCCAGCAGCGTATTTTCCGGGCATAGCACAGATACGCAGTATTTT.

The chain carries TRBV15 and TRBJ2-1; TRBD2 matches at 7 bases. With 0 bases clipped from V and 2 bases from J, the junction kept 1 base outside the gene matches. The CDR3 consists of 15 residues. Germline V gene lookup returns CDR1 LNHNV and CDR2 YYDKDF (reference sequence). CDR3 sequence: CATSRERGTYNEQFF. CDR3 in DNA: TGTGCCACCAGCAGAGAGCGGGGGACCTACAATGAGCAGTTCTTC.

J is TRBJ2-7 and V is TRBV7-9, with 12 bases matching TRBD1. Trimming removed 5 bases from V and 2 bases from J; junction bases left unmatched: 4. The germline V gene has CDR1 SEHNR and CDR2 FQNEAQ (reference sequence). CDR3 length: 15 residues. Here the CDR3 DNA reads TGTGCCAGCAGCCGAGGGACAGGGGGCCCCTACGAGCAGTACTTC. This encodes CASSRGTGGPYEQYF.

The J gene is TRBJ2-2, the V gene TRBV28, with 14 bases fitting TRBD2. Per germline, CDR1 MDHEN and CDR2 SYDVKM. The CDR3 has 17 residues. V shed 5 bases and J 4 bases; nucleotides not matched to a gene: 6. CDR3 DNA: TGTGCCAGCAGTGAGGGACTAGCGGGAGTGGGCACCGGGGAGCTGTTTTTT. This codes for CASSEGLAGVGTGELFF.

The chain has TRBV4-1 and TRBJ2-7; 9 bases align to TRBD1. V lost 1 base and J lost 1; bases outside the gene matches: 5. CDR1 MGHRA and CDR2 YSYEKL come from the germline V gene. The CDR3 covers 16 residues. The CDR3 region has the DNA TGCGCCAGCAGCCAAGTCCCCGGGACAGGGTCCTACGAGCAGTACTTC. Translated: CASSQVPGTGSYEQYF.

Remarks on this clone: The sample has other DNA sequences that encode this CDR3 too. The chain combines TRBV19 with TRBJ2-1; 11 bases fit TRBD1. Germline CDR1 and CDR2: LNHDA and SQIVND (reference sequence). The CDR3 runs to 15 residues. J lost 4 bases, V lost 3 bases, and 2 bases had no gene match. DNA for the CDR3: TGTGCCAGTAGTATCGGGACAGGGGGGTACAATGAGCAGTTCTTC. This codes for CASSIGTGGYNEQFF.

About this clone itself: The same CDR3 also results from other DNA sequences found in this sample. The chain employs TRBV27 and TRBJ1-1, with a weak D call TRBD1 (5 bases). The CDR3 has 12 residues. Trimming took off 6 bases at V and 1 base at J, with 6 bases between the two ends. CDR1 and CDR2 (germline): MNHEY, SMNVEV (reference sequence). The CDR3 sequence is CASRTGNTEAFF. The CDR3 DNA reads TGTGCCAGCAGAACAGGGAACACTGAAGCTTTCTTT.

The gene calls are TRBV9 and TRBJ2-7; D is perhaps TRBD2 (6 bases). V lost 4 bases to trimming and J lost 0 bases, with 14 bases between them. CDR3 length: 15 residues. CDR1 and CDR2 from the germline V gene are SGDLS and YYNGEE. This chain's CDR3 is CASSQGSGSSYEQYF. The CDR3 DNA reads TGTGCCAGCAGCCAAGGTAGCGGAAGCTCCTACGAGCAGTACTTC.

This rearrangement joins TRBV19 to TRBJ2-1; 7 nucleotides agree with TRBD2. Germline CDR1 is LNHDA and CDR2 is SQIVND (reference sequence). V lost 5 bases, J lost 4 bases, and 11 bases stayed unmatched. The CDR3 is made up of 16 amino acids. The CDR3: CASSPQRGPRYNEQFF. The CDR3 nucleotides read TGTGCCAGTAGTCCGCAGCGGGGACCAAGATACAATGAGCAGTTCTTC. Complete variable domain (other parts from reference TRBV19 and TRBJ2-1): DGGITQSPKYLFRKEGQNVTLSCEQNLNHDAMYWYRQDPGQGLRLIYYSQIVNDFQKGDIAEGYSVSREKKESFPLTVTSAQKNPTAFYLCASSPQRGPRYNEQFFGPGTRLTVL.

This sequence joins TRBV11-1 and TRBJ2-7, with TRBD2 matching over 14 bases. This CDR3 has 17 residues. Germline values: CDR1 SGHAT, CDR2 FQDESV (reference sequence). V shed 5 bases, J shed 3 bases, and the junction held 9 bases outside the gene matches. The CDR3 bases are TGTGCCAGCAGCGCCACCGGGACTAGCGGGAGAGGCTACGAGCAGTACTTC. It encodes CASSATGTSGRGYEQYF.

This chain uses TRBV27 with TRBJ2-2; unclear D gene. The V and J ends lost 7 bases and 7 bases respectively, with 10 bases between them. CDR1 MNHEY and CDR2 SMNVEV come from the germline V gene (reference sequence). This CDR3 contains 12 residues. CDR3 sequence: CASTGDNGELFF. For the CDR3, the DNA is TGTGCCAGCACTGGGGATAACGGGGAGCTGTTTTTT.

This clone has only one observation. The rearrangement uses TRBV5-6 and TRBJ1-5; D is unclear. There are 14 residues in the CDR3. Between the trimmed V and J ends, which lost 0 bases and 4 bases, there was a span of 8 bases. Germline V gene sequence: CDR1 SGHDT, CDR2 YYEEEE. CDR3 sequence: CASSLGGLNQPQHF. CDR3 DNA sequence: TGTGCCAGCAGCTTGGGGGGTCTAAATCAGCCCCAGCATTTT.

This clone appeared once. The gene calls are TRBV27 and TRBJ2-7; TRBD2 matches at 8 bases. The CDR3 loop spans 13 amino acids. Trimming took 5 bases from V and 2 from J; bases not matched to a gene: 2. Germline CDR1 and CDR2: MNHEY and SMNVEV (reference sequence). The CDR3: CASSMRGAYEQYF. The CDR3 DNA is TGTGCCAGCAGTATGCGGGGGGCCTACGAGCAGTACTTC.

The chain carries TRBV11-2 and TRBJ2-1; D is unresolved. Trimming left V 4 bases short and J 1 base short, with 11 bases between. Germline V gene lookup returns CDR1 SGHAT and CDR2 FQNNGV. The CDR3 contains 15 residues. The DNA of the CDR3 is TGTGCCAGCAGCTACCCCGGGCCTTCCTACAATGAGCAGTTCTTC. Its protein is CASSYPGPSYNEQFF. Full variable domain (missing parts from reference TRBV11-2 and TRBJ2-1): EAGVAQSPRYKIIEKRQSVAFWCNPISGHATLYWYQQILGQGPKLLIQFQNNGVVDDSQLPKDRFSAERLKGVDSTLKIQPAKLEDSAVYLCASSYPGPSYNEQFFGPGTRLTVL.

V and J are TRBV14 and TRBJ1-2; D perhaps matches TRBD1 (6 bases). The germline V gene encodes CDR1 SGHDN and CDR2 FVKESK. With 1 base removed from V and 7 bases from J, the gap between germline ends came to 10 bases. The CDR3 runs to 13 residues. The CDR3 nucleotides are TGTGCCAGCAGCCAAGTGGGGGCGTTTGGCTACACCTTC. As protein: CASSQVGAFGYTF.

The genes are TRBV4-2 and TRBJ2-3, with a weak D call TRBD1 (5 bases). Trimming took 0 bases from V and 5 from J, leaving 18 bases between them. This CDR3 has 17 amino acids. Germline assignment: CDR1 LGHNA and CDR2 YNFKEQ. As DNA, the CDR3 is TGTGCCAGCAGCCAAGATAGGGGTCAGGGATGGGAAGATACGCAGTATTTT. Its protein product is CASSQDRGQGWEDTQYF.

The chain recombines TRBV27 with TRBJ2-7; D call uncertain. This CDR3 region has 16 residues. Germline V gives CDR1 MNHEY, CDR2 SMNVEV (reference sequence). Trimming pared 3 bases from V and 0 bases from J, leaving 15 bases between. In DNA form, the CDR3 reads TGTGCCAGCAGTTTTACCGCCGGGCTAAGCTCCTACGAGCAGTACTTC. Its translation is CASSFTAGLSSYEQYF.

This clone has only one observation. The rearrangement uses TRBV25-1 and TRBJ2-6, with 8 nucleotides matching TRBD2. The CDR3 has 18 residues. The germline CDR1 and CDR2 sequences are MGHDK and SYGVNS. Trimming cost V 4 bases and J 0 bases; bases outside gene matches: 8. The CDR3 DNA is TGTGCCAGCAGTGCCGGGGGGGTGCGAAGCTCTGGGGCCAACGTCCTGACTTTC. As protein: CASSAGGVRSSGANVLTF.

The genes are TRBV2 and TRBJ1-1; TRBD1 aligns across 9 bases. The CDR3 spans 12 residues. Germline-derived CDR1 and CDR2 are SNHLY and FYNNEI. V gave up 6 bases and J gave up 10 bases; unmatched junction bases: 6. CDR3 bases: TGTGCCAGCAGAGGCGACAGGGGGTCAGCTTTCTTT. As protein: CASRGDRGSAFF.

The CDR3 bases are TGTGCCAGCAGCTTAGGTCCGGGACAGGGTCCCAATCACGAGCAGTACTTC. This encodes CASSLGPGQGPNHEQYF. The genes are TRBV13 and TRBJ2-7, with 9 bases that match TRBD1. Germline values: CDR1 PRHDT, CDR2 FYEKMQ (reference sequence). The trim removed 0 bases at V and 5 bases at J, leaving 11 bases unmatched. This CDR3 has 17 residues.

The chain's CDR3 is CASSSSGGGANYGYTF. The DNA for the CDR3 is TGTGCCAGCAGTTCCAGTGGCGGGGGGGCTAACTATGGCTACACCTTC. This sequence joins TRBV27 and TRBJ1-2, with D tentatively TRBD1 (5 bases). Germline lookup yields CDR1 MNHEY and CDR2 SMNVEV (reference sequence). V was trimmed by 4 bases and J by 0 bases, leaving 15 bases between them. The CDR3 runs 16 residues.

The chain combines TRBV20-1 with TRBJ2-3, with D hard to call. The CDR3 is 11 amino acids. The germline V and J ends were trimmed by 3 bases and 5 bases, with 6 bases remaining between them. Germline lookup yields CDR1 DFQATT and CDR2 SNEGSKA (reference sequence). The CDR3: CSASHGDTQYF. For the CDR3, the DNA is TGCAGTGCTAGCCATGGAGATACGCAGTATTTT.

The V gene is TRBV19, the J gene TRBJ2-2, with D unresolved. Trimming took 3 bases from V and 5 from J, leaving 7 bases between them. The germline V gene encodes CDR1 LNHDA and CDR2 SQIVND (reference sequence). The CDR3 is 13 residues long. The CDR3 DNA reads TGTGCCAGTAGTATGTTGGTGACCGGGGAGCTGTTTTTT. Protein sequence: CASSMLVTGELFF.

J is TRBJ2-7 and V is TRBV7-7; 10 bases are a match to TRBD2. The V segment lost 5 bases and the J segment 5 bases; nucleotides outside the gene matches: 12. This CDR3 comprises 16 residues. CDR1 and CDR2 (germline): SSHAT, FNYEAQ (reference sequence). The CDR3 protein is CASSASPGLAFNEQYF. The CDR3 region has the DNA TGTGCCAGCAGCGCTAGCCCGGGACTAGCGTTCAACGAGCAGTACTTC.

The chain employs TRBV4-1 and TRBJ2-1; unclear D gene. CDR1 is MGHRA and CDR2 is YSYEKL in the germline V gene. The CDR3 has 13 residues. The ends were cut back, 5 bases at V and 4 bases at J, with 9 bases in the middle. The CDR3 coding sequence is TGCGCCAGCAGCAATAATCTATACAATGAGCAGTTCTTC. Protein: CASSNNLYNEQFF.

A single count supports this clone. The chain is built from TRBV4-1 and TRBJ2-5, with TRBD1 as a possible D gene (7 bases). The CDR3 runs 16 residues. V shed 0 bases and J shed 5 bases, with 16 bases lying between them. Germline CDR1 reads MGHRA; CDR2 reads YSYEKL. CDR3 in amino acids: CASSQEWTGGRETQYF. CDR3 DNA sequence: TGCGCCAGCAGCCAAGAATGGACAGGTGGGAGGGAGACCCAGTACTTC.

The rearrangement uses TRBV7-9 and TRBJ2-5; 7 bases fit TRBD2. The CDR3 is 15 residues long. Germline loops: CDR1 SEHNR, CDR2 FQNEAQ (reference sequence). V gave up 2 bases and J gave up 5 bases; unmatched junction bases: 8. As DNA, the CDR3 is TGTGCCAGCAGCTTATTGGGCGGGAGAGTTGAGACCCAGTACTTC. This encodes CASSLLGGRVETQYF.

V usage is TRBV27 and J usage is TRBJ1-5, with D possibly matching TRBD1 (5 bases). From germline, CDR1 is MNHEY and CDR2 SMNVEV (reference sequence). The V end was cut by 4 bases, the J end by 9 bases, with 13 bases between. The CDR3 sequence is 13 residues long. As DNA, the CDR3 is TGTGCCAGCAGTTCCCTCGGGGCCCGGCCCCAGCATTTT. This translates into CASSSLGARPQHF.

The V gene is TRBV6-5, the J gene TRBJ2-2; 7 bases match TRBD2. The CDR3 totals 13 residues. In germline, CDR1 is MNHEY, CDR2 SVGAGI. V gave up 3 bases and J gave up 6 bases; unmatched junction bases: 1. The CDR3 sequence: CASSYSGPGELFF. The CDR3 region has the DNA TGTGCCAGCAGTTATAGCGGGCCCGGGGAGCTGTTTTTT.

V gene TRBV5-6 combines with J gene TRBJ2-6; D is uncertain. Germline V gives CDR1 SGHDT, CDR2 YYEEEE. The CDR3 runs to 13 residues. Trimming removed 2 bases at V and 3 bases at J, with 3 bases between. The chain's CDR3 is CASSFFGANVLTF. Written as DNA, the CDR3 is TGTGCCAGCAGCTTTTTTGGGGCCAACGTCCTGACTTTC.